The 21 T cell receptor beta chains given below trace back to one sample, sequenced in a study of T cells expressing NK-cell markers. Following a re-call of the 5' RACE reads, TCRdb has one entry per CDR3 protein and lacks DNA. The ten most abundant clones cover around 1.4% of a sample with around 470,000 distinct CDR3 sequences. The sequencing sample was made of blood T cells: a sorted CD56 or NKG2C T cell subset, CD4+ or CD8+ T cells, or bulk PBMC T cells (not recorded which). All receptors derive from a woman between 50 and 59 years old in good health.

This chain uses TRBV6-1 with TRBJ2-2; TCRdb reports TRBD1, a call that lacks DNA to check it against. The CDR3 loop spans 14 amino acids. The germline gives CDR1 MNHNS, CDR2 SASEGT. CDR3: CASSEGKVTGELFF.

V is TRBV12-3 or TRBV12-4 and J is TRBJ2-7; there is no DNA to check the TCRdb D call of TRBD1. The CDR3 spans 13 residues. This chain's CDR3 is CASSLTGGYEQYF.

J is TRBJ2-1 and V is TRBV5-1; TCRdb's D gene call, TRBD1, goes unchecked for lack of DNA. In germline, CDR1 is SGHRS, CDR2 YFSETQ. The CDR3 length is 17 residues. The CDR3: CASSLGRGGPTRYEQFF.

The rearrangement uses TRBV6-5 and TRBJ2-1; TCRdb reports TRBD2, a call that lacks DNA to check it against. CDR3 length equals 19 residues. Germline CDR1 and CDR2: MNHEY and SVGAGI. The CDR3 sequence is CASSSPGLAGVSPHNEQFF.

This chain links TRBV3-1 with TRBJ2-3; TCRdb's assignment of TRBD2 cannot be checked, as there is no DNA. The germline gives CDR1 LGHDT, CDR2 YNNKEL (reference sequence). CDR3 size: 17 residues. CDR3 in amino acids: CASSHKRAGGMTDTQYF.

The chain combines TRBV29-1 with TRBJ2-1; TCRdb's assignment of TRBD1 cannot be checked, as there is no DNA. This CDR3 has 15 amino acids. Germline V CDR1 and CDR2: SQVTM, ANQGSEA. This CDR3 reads CSIGMGGTGVNEQFF.

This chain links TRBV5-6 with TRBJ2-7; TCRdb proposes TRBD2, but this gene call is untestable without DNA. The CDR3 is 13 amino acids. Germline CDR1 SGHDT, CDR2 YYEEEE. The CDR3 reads CASSLFVAYEQYF.

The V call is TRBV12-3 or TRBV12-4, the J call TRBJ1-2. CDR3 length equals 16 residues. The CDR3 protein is CASLGLGSTRNYGYTF.

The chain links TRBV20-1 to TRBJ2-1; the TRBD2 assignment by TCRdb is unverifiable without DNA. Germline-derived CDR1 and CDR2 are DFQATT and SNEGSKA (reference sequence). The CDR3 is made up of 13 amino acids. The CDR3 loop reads CSISGNTYNEQFF.

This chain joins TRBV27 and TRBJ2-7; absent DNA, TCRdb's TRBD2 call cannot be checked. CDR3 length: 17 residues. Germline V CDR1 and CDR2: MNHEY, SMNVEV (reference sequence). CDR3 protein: CASSLHGLAGDSYEQYF.

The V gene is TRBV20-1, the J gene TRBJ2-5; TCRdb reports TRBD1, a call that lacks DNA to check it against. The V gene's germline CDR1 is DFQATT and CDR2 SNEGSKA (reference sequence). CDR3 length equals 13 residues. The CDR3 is CSALTGAEETQYF.

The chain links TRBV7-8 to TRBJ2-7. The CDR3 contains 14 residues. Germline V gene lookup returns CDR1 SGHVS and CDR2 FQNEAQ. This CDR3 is CASSSLMGPYEQYF.

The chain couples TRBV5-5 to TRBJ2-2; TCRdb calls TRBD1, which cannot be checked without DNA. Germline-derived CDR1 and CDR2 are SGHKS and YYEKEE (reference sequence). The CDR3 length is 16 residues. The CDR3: CASSLGDREDTGELFF.

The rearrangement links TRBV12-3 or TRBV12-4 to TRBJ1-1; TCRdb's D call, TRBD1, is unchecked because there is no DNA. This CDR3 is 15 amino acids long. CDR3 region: CASIIRQGANTEAFF.

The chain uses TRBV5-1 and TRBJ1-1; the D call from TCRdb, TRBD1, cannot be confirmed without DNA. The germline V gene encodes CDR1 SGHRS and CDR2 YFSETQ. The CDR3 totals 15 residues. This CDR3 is CASSLEGRGAAEAFF.

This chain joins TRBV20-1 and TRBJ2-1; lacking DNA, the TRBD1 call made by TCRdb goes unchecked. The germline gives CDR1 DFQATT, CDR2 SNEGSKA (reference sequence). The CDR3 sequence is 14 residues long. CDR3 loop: CSAPPGGIGNEQFF.

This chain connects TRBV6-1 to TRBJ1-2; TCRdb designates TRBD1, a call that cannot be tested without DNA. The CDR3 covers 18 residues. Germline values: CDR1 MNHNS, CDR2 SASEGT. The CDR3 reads CASSEFGGGTQGNYGYTF.

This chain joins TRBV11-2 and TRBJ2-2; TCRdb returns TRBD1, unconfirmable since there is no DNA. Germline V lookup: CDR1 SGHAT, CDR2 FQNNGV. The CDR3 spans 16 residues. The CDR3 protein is CASSLLQGQGAGELFF.

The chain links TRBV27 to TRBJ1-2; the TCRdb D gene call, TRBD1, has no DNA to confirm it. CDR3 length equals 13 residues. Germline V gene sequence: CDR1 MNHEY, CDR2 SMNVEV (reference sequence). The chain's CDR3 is CASSRQGSRGYTF.

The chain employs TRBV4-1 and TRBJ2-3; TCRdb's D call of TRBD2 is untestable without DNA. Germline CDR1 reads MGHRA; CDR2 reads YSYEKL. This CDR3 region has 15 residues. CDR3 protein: CASSYPGLKTDTQYF.

The CDR3 loop reads CASSERFLAKNIQYF. The chain recombines TRBV5-8 with TRBJ2-4. Germline CDR1 and CDR2: SGHTS and YDEGEE. The CDR3 has 15 residues.